The 31 T cell receptor beta chains listed next were all sequenced from one sample in a study of T cell repertoires in cytomegalovirus infection. TCRdb used MiXCR to reprocess the reads, holding one entry per CDR3 protein. This table holds some 800,000 distinct CDR3 sequences, about 29% found once. Antigen specificity for these receptors is unknown. The input for sequencing was cultured CD8+ T cells from PBMCs, taken from culture after CMV antigen stimulation. These receptors all come from a human donor in good health (CMV status not recorded). Some clones in this sample may be carry-over from other donors' samples.

The chain employs TRBV7-2 and TRBJ1-1; D not resolved. The CDR3 totals 16 residues. V was trimmed by 2 bases and J by 1 base, leaving 14 bases between them. Germline CDR1 is SGHTA and CDR2 is FQGNSA. CDR3 residues: CASSLLGTSANTEAFF. As DNA, the CDR3 is TGTGCCAGCAGCTTATTGGGCACCTCGGCGAACACTGAAGCTTTCTTT.

The chain has TRBV12-3 or TRBV12-4 and TRBJ1-3; weak D call: TRBD1 (6 bases). This CDR3 region has 15 residues. V gave up 6 bases and J gave up 3 bases, with 15 bases separating them. The chain's CDR3 is CASREPGASGNTIYF. CDR3 nucleotide sequence: TGTGCCAGCAGGGAGCCAGGGGCGAGTGGAAACACCATATATTTT.

The chain uses TRBV5-5 and TRBJ1-4; D is uncertain. Germline V CDR1 and CDR2: SGHKS, YYEKEE (reference sequence). The V gene lost 1 base and the J gene lost 4 bases, with 8 bases spanning the gap. There are 14 residues in the CDR3. The CDR3 here is CASSLLSYNEKLFF. The CDR3 region has the DNA TGTGCCAGCAGCTTGCTCTCCTATAATGAAAAACTGTTTTTT. The complete variable domain, with remaining parts taken from reference TRBV5-5 and TRBJ1-4, reads DAGVTQSPTHLIKTRGQQVTLRCSPISGHKSVSWYQQVLGQGPQFIFQYYEKEERGRGNFPDRFSARQFPNYSSELNVNALLLGDSALYLCASSLLSYNEKLFFGSGTQLSVL.

This clonotype was observed many times. The rearrangement uses TRBV19 and TRBJ2-3; D call uncertain. V was shortened by 6 bases and J by 3 bases, with 7 bases between the two germline ends. The CDR3 extends over 12 amino acids. Germline V gives CDR1 LNHDA, CDR2 SQIVND (reference sequence). The CDR3 here is CASRMKTDTQYF. The CDR3 DNA reads as TGTGCCAGTAGGATGAAAACAGATACGCAGTATTTT.

This clonotype was detected only a few times. V usage is TRBV7-6 and J usage is TRBJ2-5; the D gene is possibly TRBD2 (5 bases). This CDR3 has 14 residues. From germline, CDR1 is SGHVS and CDR2 FNYEAQ. V lost 2 bases to trimming and J lost 5 bases, with 12 bases between them. The CDR3 DNA reads as TGTGCCAGCAGCTTATTGAGGGAAGGGGAGACCCAGTACTTC. This sequence encodes CASSLLREGETQYF.

This clonotype was seen a handful of times. The chain links TRBV6-6 to TRBJ2-5, with 9 bases identical to TRBD2. V was pared by 1 base and J by 5 bases, with 8 bases of the junction left unmatched. The CDR3 totals 16 residues. Looked up from germline, CDR1 is MNHNY and CDR2 is SVGAGI (reference sequence). CDR3 bases: TGTGCCAGCAGTTACTTTACCGGGACTAGCAGGGAGACCCAGTACTTC. The encoded protein is CASSYFTGTSRETQYF.

The chain uses TRBV5-1 and TRBJ2-1, with 9 nucleotides matching TRBD2. The CDR3 runs to 17 residues. V trimming: 4 bases; J trimming: 1 base; junction bases outside the gene matches: 9. CDR1 SGHRS and CDR2 YFSETQ come from the germline V gene. CDR3 sequence (DNA): TGCGCCAGCAGCCCCTGGCGGGAGGGTGCATCCTACAATGAGCAGTTCTTC. The encoded protein is CASSPWREGASYNEQFF.

This clonotype was detected a few times. This chain connects TRBV27 to TRBJ2-1, with 10 bases identical to TRBD2. This CDR3 spans 14 amino acids. The trim removed 4 bases at V and 7 bases at J, leaving 4 bases unmatched. The germline V gene has CDR1 MNHEY and CDR2 SMNVEV (reference sequence). The CDR3 DNA reads TGTGCCAGCAGTTCCCTAGCGGGAGCTAATGAGCAGTTCTTC. Translating it yields CASSSLAGANEQFF.

CDR3 sequence reads: CASSQELWGFYTF. CDR3 DNA: TGTGCCAGCAGTCAGGAGCTGTGGGGGTTCTACACCTTC. V usage is TRBV28 and J usage is TRBJ1-2; weak D call: TRBD1 (5 bases). The CDR3 has 13 residues. Germline values: CDR1 MDHEN, CDR2 SYDVKM. Trimming removed 5 bases at V and 10 bases at J, with 17 bases between.

This clonotype was seen more than once but under ten times. The chain links TRBV27 to TRBJ2-7; D uncertain. The CDR3 extends over 15 amino acids. V lost 6 bases and J 4 bases, leaving 19 bases between the germline ends. In germline, CDR1 is MNHEY, CDR2 SMNVEV (reference sequence). CDR3: CASRTSRDPLYEQYF. In nucleotides, the CDR3 is TGTGCCAGCAGAACAAGTCGAGACCCCTTATACGAGCAGTACTTC.

This clonotype showed up many times. This chain connects TRBV15 to TRBJ2-7, with D perhaps being TRBD1 or TRBD2 (5 bases each). Per germline, CDR1 LNHNV and CDR2 YYDKDF (reference sequence). This CDR3 has 15 residues. Trimming took off 2 bases at V and 4 bases at J, with 15 bases between the two ends. CDR3: CATSRFRDEKYEQYF. CDR3 nucleotides: TGTGCCACCAGCAGATTCCGGGACGAAAAGTACGAGCAGTACTTC.

The table lists this clonotype with many counts. V gene TRBV28 combines with J gene TRBJ1-1; 8 positions match TRBD1. Losses at the gene ends were 8 bases for V and 4 bases for J; bases not matched to a gene: 6. CDR1 MDHEN and CDR2 SYDVKM come from the germline V gene. This CDR3 region has 13 residues. The CDR3 spells CASYQGAFTEAFF. CDR3 in DNA: TGTGCCAGCTATCAGGGGGCTTTCACTGAAGCTTTCTTT.

V and J are TRBV29-1 and TRBJ1-1, with a weak D call TRBD1 (6 bases). V lost 5 bases and J lost 1, with 14 bases in between. The CDR3 runs 14 residues. Germline CDR1 reads SQVTM; CDR2 reads ANQGSEA. CDR3 residues: CSVQRDTTNTEAFF. CDR3 coding DNA: TGCAGCGTTCAACGGGACACCACGAACACTGAAGCTTTCTTT.

This rearrangement joins TRBV7-9 to TRBJ2-2, with D perhaps TRBD1 (6 bases). CDR1 and CDR2 (germline): SEHNR, FQNEAQ (reference sequence). There are 18 residues in the CDR3. Deletions cut 4 bases from V and 5 bases from J, with 23 bases between. As DNA, the CDR3 is TGTGCCAGCAGCTCATGGGGTGGACAGTTTGCGAGAACCGGGGAGCTGTTTTTT. Translated: CASSSWGGQFARTGELFF.

This clonotype was seen only a few times. This chain connects TRBV4-3 to TRBJ1-1; D remains unclear. Germline V lookup: CDR1 LGHNA, CDR2 YSLEER. Trimming stripped 0 bases from V and 0 bases from J, with 11 bases between. The CDR3 extends over 16 amino acids. The CDR3, as DNA: TGCGCCAGCAGCCAAGATTATCCAGGCCTGAACACTGAAGCTTTCTTT. Translation gives CASSQDYPGLNTEAFF.

This clonotype occurred a few times. The chain combines TRBV6-5 with TRBJ2-5, with D perhaps being TRBD1 or TRBD2 (5 bases each). Trimming cost V 0 bases and J 0 bases, with 14 bases left between them. Germline-derived CDR1 and CDR2 are MNHEY and SVGAGI. The CDR3 spans 17 residues. CDR3 sequence reads: CASSYSGRDEYQETQYF. CDR3 DNA sequence: TGTGCCAGCAGTTACTCCGGCAGGGACGAGTACCAAGAGACCCAGTACTTC.

This clonotype was observed a handful of times. The chain joins TRBV4-1 to TRBJ2-1, with 8 bases matching TRBD2. Trimming removed 3 bases from V and 12 bases from J; junction bases left unmatched: 10. This CDR3 has 14 residues. CDR1 is MGHRA, CDR2 YSYEKL, per germline. The CDR3 coding sequence is TGCGCCAGCAGCCAGCCCGGGGGGGCCGGGCGGCAGTTCTTC. It yields the protein CASSQPGGAGRQFF.

This sequence joins TRBV29-1 and TRBJ2-5; 8 bases align to TRBD2. Per germline, CDR1 SQVTM and CDR2 ANQGSEA. Trimming at V came to 0 bases and at J to 5 bases, leaving 14 bases not matched to a gene. CDR3 size: 17 residues. The CDR3 DNA reads TGCAGCGTTGAAGATTCAGGGGTTCACGGGGGGGCGGAGACCCAGTACTTC. It yields the protein CSVEDSGVHGGAETQYF.

This clonotype was counted between two and nine times. This chain joins TRBV6-2 or TRBV6-3 and TRBJ1-5; D remains ambiguous. V was trimmed by 8 bases and J by 0 bases, leaving 8 bases between them. Per the germline V gene, CDR1 is MNHEY and CDR2 is SVGEGT. The CDR3 contains 13 residues. In DNA, the CDR3 is TGTGCCAGCGGATTGTTTAGCAATCAGCCCCAGCATTTT. Protein sequence: CASGLFSNQPQHF.

The V and J genes are TRBV6-1 and TRBJ2-5; 7 bases align to TRBD1. V shed 6 bases and J 3 bases; nucleotides not matched to a gene: 13. CDR3 size: 16 residues. CDR1 is MNHNS, CDR2 SASEGT, per germline. The CDR3 loop is CASRALQGKFEETQYF. The CDR3 coding sequence is TGTGCCAGCAGAGCCTTACAGGGGAAGTTTGAAGAGACCCAGTACTTC.

This clonotype was counted only a few times. The chain employs TRBV2 and TRBJ2-3, with a possible D match to TRBD1 (5 bases). The V gene's germline CDR1 is SNHLY and CDR2 FYNNEI. Trimming removed 4 bases from V and 0 bases from J, with 11 bases in between. The CDR3 runs to 15 residues. This CDR3 reads CASSGLGASTDTQYF. The CDR3 nucleotides read TGTGCCAGCAGTGGGCTTGGGGCGAGCACAGATACGCAGTATTTT.

This clonotype was found a few times. This chain joins TRBV12-3 or TRBV12-4 and TRBJ2-1, with 8 positions matching TRBD2. The CDR3 spans 15 residues. V dropped 5 bases and J dropped 2; count of bases not matched to a gene: 5. The CDR3 spells CASSPARGAYNEQFF. CDR3 nucleotides: TGTGCCAGCAGTCCTGCGCGGGGGGCCTACAATGAGCAGTTCTTC.

CDR3 sequence (DNA): TGTGCCAGCAGCTTACCTGGCGGGGGTAACTATGGCTACACCTTC. This gives the protein CASSLPGGGNYGYTF. The chain has TRBV7-6 and TRBJ1-2; D possibly corresponds to TRBD1 (5 bases). This CDR3 is 15 amino acids long. Trimming removed 2 bases from V and 1 base from J, with 11 bases in between. Germline CDR1 reads SGHVS; CDR2 reads FNYEAQ.

This clonotype showed up just a few times. The chain uses TRBV6-1 and TRBJ2-3, with 12 bases lining up with TRBD2. Germline loops: CDR1 MNHNS, CDR2 SASEGT. J was trimmed by 4 bases and V by 0 bases; bases with no gene match: 5. This CDR3 has 17 residues. The CDR3 loop reads CASSEASLAGGADTQYF. As DNA, the CDR3 is TGTGCCAGCAGTGAAGCGAGTCTAGCGGGGGGGGCAGATACGCAGTATTTT.

This clonotype was seen a few times. The chain joins TRBV7-2 to TRBJ2-5; 7 bases match TRBD1. V shed 6 bases and J 3 bases; nucleotides not matched to a gene: 7. From germline, CDR1 is SGHTA and CDR2 FQGNSA. The CDR3 covers 14 residues. The CDR3: CASSYRGLKETQYF. The CDR3 bases are TGTGCCAGCAGTTACAGGGGATTAAAAGAGACCCAGTACTTC.

This clonotype was seen repeatedly, ten times or more. The J gene is TRBJ1-2, the V gene TRBV7-2, with D possibly being TRBD1 (5 bases). The CDR3 spans 13 residues. The germline CDR1 and CDR2 sequences are SGHTA and FQGNSA. Deletions cut 1 base from V and 7 bases from J, with 10 bases between. The CDR3 protein is CASSLEGAGGYTF. The CDR3 DNA reads as TGTGCCAGCAGCTTAGAAGGGGCGGGTGGCTACACCTTC.

This clonotype was recorded at least ten times. The chain couples TRBV7-2 to TRBJ2-5; D remains ambiguous. The CDR3 spans 15 residues. Germline lookup yields CDR1 SGHTA and CDR2 FQGNSA. Trimming cost V 4 bases and J 2 bases, with 14 bases left between them. The CDR3 loop reads CASSSKAGRQETQYF. The CDR3 DNA reads as TGTGCCAGCAGCTCCAAAGCAGGAAGACAAGAGACCCAGTACTTC.

This chain links TRBV7-9 with TRBJ2-1, with D possibly matching TRBD1 (5 bases). The last part of the DNA fits TRBJ2-7 better; the J call may be wrong. Germline lookup yields CDR1 SEHNR and CDR2 FQNEAQ (reference sequence). The CDR3 length is 12 residues. The CDR3 DNA reads as TGTGCCAGCAGCCCCGACAGAAATGAGCAGTACTTC. Its protein product is CASSPDRNEQYF.

The chain employs TRBV27 and TRBJ1-3; possible D gene TRBD1, 5 bases. V was pared by 6 bases and J by 0 bases, with 12 bases between. Germline values: CDR1 MNHEY, CDR2 SMNVEV (reference sequence). CDR3 size: 15 residues. CDR3 in DNA: TGTGCCAGCAGCGAGTTCCAGGGCTCTGGAAACACCATATATTTT. This gives the protein CASSEFQGSGNTIYF.

This chain joins TRBV4-3 and TRBJ1-6; perhaps TRBD1 as D (5 bases). Trimming pared 0 bases from V and 10 bases from J, leaving 13 bases between. CDR1 and CDR2 (germline): LGHNA, YSLEER. This CDR3 region has 15 residues. CDR3 region: CASSQERGFWSPLHF. CDR3 coding DNA: TGCGCCAGCAGCCAAGAGAGGGGATTTTGGTCACCCCTCCACTTT.

For this clonotype: At one boundary the junction diverges from the germline segment, which might be a read error. The chain carries TRBV28 and TRBJ2-1; D is unclear. Germline V lookup: CDR1 MDHEN, CDR2 SYDVKM. The CDR3 is 12 amino acids. The DNA of the CDR3 is TGTGCCAGCAGTCCCATCTACGATGAGCAGTTCTTC. Translation: CASSPIYDEQFF.